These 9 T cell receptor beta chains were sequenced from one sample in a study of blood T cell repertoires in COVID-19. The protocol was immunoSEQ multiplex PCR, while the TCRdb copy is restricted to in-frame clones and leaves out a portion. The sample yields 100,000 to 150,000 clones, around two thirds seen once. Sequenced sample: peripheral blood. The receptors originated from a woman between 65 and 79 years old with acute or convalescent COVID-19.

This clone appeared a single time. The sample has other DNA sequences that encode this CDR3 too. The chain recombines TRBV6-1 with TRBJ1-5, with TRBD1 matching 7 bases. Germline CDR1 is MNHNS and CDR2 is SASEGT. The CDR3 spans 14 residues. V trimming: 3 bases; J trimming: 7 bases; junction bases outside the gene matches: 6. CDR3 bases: TGTGCCAGCAGTGATTCAGGGGGAAGACAGCCCCAGCATTTT. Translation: CASSDSGGRQPQHF.

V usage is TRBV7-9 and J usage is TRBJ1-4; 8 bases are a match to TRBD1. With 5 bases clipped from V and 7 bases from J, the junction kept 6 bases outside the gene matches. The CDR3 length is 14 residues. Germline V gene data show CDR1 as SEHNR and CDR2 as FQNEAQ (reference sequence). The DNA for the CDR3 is TGTGCCAGCAGCCCGGGACAGGTAGCTGAAAAACTGTTTTTT. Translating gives CASSPGQVAEKLFF.

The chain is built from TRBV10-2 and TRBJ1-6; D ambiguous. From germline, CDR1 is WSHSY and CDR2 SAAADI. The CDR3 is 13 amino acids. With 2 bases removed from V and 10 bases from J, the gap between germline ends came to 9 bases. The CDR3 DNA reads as TGCGCCAGCAGTGAGGTTACCCGGTCACCCCTCCACTTT. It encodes CASSEVTRSPLHF.

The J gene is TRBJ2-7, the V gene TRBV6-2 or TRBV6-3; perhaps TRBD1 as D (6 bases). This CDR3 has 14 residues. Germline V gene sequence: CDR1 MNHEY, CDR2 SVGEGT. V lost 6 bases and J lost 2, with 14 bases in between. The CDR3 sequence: CASSNRDTPYEQYF. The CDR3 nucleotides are TGTGCCAGCAGCAATCGGGACACCCCCTACGAGCAGTACTTC.

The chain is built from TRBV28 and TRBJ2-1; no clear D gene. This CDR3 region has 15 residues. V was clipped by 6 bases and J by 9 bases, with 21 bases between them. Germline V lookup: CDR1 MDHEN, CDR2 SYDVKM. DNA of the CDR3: TGTGCCAGCAGCCTTCTTTCGCGAAACGGCGGTGAGCAGTTCTTC. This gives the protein CASSLLSRNGGEQFF.

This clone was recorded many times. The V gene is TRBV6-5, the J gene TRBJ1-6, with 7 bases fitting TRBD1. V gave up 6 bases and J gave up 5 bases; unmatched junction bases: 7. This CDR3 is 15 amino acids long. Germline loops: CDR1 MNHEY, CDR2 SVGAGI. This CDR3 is CASRPGTANNSPLHF. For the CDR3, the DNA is TGTGCCAGCAGGCCTGGGACAGCGAATAATTCACCCCTCCACTTT.

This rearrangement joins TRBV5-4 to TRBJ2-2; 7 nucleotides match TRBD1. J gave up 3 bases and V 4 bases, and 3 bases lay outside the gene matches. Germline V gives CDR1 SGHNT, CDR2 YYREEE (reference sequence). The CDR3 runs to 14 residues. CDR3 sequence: CASSVGQHTGELFF. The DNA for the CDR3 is TGTGCCAGCAGCGTGGGACAGCACACCGGGGAGCTGTTTTTT.

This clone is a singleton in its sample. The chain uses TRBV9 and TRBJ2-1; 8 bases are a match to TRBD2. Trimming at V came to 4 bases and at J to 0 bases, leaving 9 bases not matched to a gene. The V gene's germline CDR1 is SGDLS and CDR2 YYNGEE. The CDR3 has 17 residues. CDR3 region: CASSPRLATSSYNEQFF. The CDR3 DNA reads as TGTGCCAGCAGCCCACGACTAGCGACCAGCTCCTACAATGAGCAGTTCTTC.

CDR3 in amino acids: CASSLVGQVGEKLFF. The CDR3 DNA follows: TGTGCCAGCAGCTTAGTGGGACAGGTGGGAGAAAAACTGTTTTTT. The V call is TRBV7-9, the J call TRBJ1-4, with 8 bases fitting TRBD1. CDR1 SEHNR and CDR2 FQNEAQ come from the germline V gene (reference sequence). J gave up 8 bases and V 1 base, and 6 bases lay outside the gene matches. This CDR3 is 15 amino acids long.